These 14 T cell receptor beta chains share one sample of origin, sequenced in a study of regulatory T cells in long-lasting Graves disease. Time point of the sample: newly diagnosed GD, antithyroid drugs for less than 3 months. PBMC RNA served as the TCR library source. HTBI primers from iRepertoire and Arm-PCR of CDR3 regions yielded the TCR beta libraries. TCRdb passed the multiplex PCR reads through MiXCR, listing each CDR3 protein once. In the table there are approximately 350,000 distinct CDR3 sequences, approximately 12% of which are singletons. The sample was also linked to a second study, of T cells in Graves' hyperthyroidism and ophthalmopathy.

Sequencing was performed on peripheral blood mononuclear cells (PBMCs), taken at new diagnosis, from a patient treated with antithyroid drugs. These TCRs come from a woman between 18 and 30 years old with Graves disease.

This clonotype was found many times. The chain uses TRBV27 and TRBJ2-1, with D tentatively TRBD2 (5 bases). The CDR3 is 16 amino acids. Germline V gene sequence: CDR1 MNHEY, CDR2 SMNVEV (reference sequence). The V and J ends lost 7 bases and 1 base respectively, with 17 bases between them. The DNA of the CDR3 is TGTGCCAGCAATCGCGAGGGAGCACGATCCTACAATGAGCAGTTCTTC. It codes for CASNREGARSYNEQFF.

This clonotype was seen many times. The chain links TRBV2 to TRBJ2-2; 8 bases match TRBD2. V shed 7 bases and J 3 bases; nucleotides not matched to a gene: 4. The CDR3 runs 14 residues. Per the germline V gene, CDR1 is SNHLY and CDR2 is FYNNEI. The CDR3 coding sequence is TGTGCCAGCAACCCTAGCGGGCACACCGGGGAGCTGTTTTTT. Protein sequence: CASNPSGHTGELFF.

The chain is built from TRBV7-9 and TRBJ1-5; D call uncertain. Germline values: CDR1 SEHNR, CDR2 FQNEAQ (reference sequence). This CDR3 is 14 amino acids long. V lost 4 bases to trimming and J lost 1 base, with 8 bases between them. The CDR3 nucleotides read TGTGCCAGCAGCTCCGGTTTGAGCAATCAGCCCCAGCATTTT. Translated, it gives CASSSGLSNQPQHF.

This clonotype was detected ten times or more. The chain combines TRBV20-1 with TRBJ2-7; possibly TRBD1 or TRBD2 for D (5 bases each). The CDR3 loop spans 14 amino acids. Germline CDR1 and CDR2: DFQATT and SNEGSKA (reference sequence). Trimming shortened V by 0 bases and J by 9 bases, and 18 bases separated the two germline ends. This CDR3 is CSARDPTVRDGQYF. DNA of the CDR3: TGCAGTGCTAGAGACCCGACAGTCAGGGACGGGCAGTACTTC.

V is TRBV11-3 and J is TRBJ2-5; weak D call: TRBD2 (5 bases). The V end was cut by 1 base, the J end by 2 bases, with 8 bases between. The CDR3 is 14 amino acids. CDR1 is SGHNT, CDR2 YENEEA, per germline. The CDR3 loop is CASSLGRGQETQYF. The CDR3 nucleotides read TGTGCCAGCAGCTTAGGTCGGGGACAAGAGACCCAGTACTTC.

This clonotype was seen many times. The J gene is TRBJ2-5, the V gene TRBV30; TRBD1 aligns across 10 bases. The germline V gene encodes CDR1 GTSNPN and CDR2 SVGIG (reference sequence). The CDR3 loop spans 17 amino acids. The V and J ends lost 0 bases and 10 bases, in that order; junction bases with no gene match: 17. CDR3 nucleotides: TGTGCCTGGAGTGTAAGACTTCGTGGGACAGGGGCCCCGGACCAGTACTTC. Translating it yields CAWSVRLRGTGAPDQYF.

In this sample, this clonotype turned up many times. The genes are TRBV27 and TRBJ2-7; 9 positions match TRBD2. The CDR3 is 16 amino acids. V dropped 4 bases and J dropped 2; count of bases not matched to a gene: 9. The germline V gene has CDR1 MNHEY and CDR2 SMNVEV (reference sequence). CDR3 coding DNA: TGTGCCAGCAGTTCCCCGGCGGGAGGGCCAACCTACGAGCAGTACTTC. Translated, it gives CASSSPAGGPTYEQYF.

The table lists this clonotype with many counts. The chain carries TRBV3-1 and TRBJ2-1; perhaps TRBD1 as D (5 bases). CDR3 length: 13 amino acids. Germline CDR1 is LGHDT and CDR2 is YNNKEL (reference sequence). Trimming took 4 bases from V and 6 from J, leaving 10 bases between them. The chain's CDR3 is CASSLSQGNEQFF. The CDR3 bases are TGTGCCAGCAGCCTTAGTCAGGGCAATGAGCAGTTCTTC.

The J gene is TRBJ1-1, the V gene TRBV6-1, with 7 bases fitting TRBD1. Germline values: CDR1 MNHNS, CDR2 SASEGT. Unmatched junction bases numbered 10, after V lost 6 bases and J lost 0 bases. CDR3 length: 16 amino acids. Here the CDR3 reads CASRAGTAYMNTEAFF. In DNA form, the CDR3 reads TGTGCCAGCAGGGCCGGGACAGCCTATATGAACACTGAAGCTTTCTTT.

In its sample, this clonotype was seen a few times. The V and J genes are TRBV12-3 or TRBV12-4 and TRBJ1-2; D remains ambiguous. V was trimmed by 3 bases and J by 2 bases, leaving 7 bases between them. This CDR3 has 13 amino acids. The CDR3 sequence is CASSFYGNYGYTF. The DNA for the CDR3 is TGTGCCAGCAGTTTTTACGGGAACTATGGCTACACCTTC.

This clonotype appeared many times. The chain recombines TRBV20-1 with TRBJ1-3, with D unclear. This CDR3 has 15 amino acids. The ends were cut back, 6 bases at V and 4 bases at J, with 19 bases in the middle. Germline CDR1 is DFQATT and CDR2 is SNEGSKA (reference sequence). DNA for the CDR3: TGCAGTGCCACCGGCTCGGCATTTGAAGGAAACACCATATATTTT. As protein: CSATGSAFEGNTIYF.

This clonotype turned up a few times. No conserved phenylalanine or tryptophan ends this CDR3, so it is likely a read error. The genes are TRBV5-1 and TRBJ2-1; 10 nucleotides match TRBD2. Germline values: CDR1 SGHRS, CDR2 YFSETQ. Trimming cost V 4 bases and J 4 bases; bases outside gene matches: 14. CDR3 length equals 18 residues. The CDR3 sequence is CASSPREKRGGIYNEQFS. The CDR3, as DNA: TGCGCCAGCAGCCCCCGGGAAAAGCGGGGGGGCATTTACAATGAGCAGTTCTCC.

The V call is TRBV20-1, the J call TRBJ2-7; D gene ambiguous. Germline-derived CDR1 and CDR2 are DFQATT and SNEGSKA (reference sequence). V gave up 1 base and J gave up 0 bases, with 16 bases separating them. CDR3 length: 16 residues. The CDR3 DNA reads TGCAGTGCTAGAGCTCCTCCCCGGATTAGCTCCTACGAGCAGTACTTC. It translates to CSARAPPRISSYEQYF.

The table lists this clonotype with many counts. V usage is TRBV7-3 and J usage is TRBJ2-1, with 13 bases identical to TRBD2. The germline CDR1 and CDR2 sequences are SGHTA and FQGTGA. This CDR3 has 16 residues. V lost 7 bases, J lost 4 bases, and 7 bases stayed unmatched. Here the CDR3 DNA reads TGTGCCAGCACCCAAACTAGCGGGGGGGGGTACAATGAGCAGTTCTTC. Protein: CASTQTSGGGYNEQFF.